Listed here are 13 T cell receptor beta chains from one sample, sequenced in a study of graft-versus-host responses after intestinal transplantation. The method was immunoSEQ multiplex PCR; TCRdb's version includes in-frame clones alone and lacks a portion of them. The sample lists about 20,000 clones; roughly 40% were seen once. The sample was alloreactive CD4+ T cells from a mixed lymphocyte reaction culture, taken before intestinal transplant. As for subset: CFSE-low proliferating T cells sorted from roughly 6-day pre-transplant mixed lymphocyte reaction (GvH or HvG direction). The origin of the receptors is a human patient who received an intestinal transplant.

The chain joins TRBV30 to TRBJ1-1; D not resolved. This CDR3 is built from 13 residues. Trimming took off 0 bases at V and 1 base at J, with 6 bases between the two ends. Germline V gene data show CDR1 as GTSNPN and CDR2 as SVGIG (reference sequence). The CDR3: CAWSVKGNTEAFF. In DNA, the CDR3 is TGTGCCTGGAGTGTCAAGGGGAACACTGAAGCTTTCTTT.

The V call is TRBV7-9, the J call TRBJ1-1; weak D call: TRBD1 (5 bases). Germline CDR1 and CDR2: SEHNR and FQNEAQ (reference sequence). V lost 6 bases and J lost 0, with 14 bases in between. This CDR3 spans 15 amino acids. The CDR3 DNA reads TGTGCCAGCAGTCCTCCGGGACGGCTGAACACTGAAGCTTTCTTT. Translating gives CASSPPGRLNTEAFF.

This clone showed up just a few times. This sequence joins TRBV7-6 and TRBJ2-5, with 8 bases lining up with TRBD2. The CDR3 length is 16 residues. J lost 3 bases, V lost 0 bases, and 6 bases had no gene match. Germline V gene data show CDR1 as SGHVS and CDR2 as FNYEAQ. The chain's CDR3 is CASSLAWTSREETQYF. DNA for the CDR3: TGTGCCAGCAGCTTAGCCTGGACTAGCAGAGAAGAGACCCAGTACTTC. Full variable domain (missing parts from reference TRBV7-6 and TRBJ2-5): GAGVSQSPRYKVTKRGQDVALRCDPISGHVSLYWYRQALGQGPEFLTYFNYEAQQDKSGLPNDRFSAERPEGSISTLTIQRTEQRDSAMYRCASSLAWTSREETQYFGPGTRLLVL.

The chain combines TRBV2 with TRBJ2-7; maybe TRBD2 (6 bases). V lost 6 bases to trimming and J lost 0 bases, with 12 bases between them. From germline, CDR1 is SNHLY and CDR2 FYNNEI. The CDR3 consists of 14 residues. The CDR3 DNA reads TGTGCCAGCAGGGTAGGGACTGGCTCCTACGAGCAGTACTTC. Its translation is CASRVGTGSYEQYF.

There are a few counts of this clone. The J gene is TRBJ1-5, the V gene TRBV6-1; the match to TRBD1 covers 7 bases. CDR3 length: 14 residues. The germline V gene has CDR1 MNHNS and CDR2 SASEGT. After removal of 6 bases from V and 7 bases from J, the junction contained 9 bases not matched to a gene. The CDR3 reads CASREGARGQPQHF. For the CDR3, the DNA is TGTGCCAGCAGGGAGGGGGCGAGGGGCCAGCCCCAGCATTTT.

This clone has only a few counts. The V call is TRBV30, the J call TRBJ2-5, with D possibly matching TRBD1 (6 bases). The V end was cut by 5 bases, the J end by 7 bases, with 23 bases between. Germline CDR1 is GTSNPN and CDR2 is SVGIG (reference sequence). The CDR3 is made up of 15 amino acids. Written as DNA, the CDR3 is TGTGCCTGGGCGGGCCTAATCAATAGAGGGGGGACCCAGTACTTC. Its translation: CAWAGLINRGGTQYF.

The rearrangement joins TRBV6-1 to TRBJ1-1; no clear D gene. V was shortened by 4 bases and J by 1 base, with 7 bases between the two germline ends. CDR3 size: 13 residues. CDR1 MNHNS and CDR2 SASEGT come from the germline V gene. DNA of the CDR3: TGTGCCAGCAGTGCCCGGCCGAACACTGAAGCTTTCTTT. Translation: CASSARPNTEAFF.

This chain connects TRBV12-5 to TRBJ2-5, with TRBD2 as a possible D gene (5 bases). This CDR3 is built from 14 residues. The ends were cut back, 7 bases at V and 5 bases at J, with 17 bases in the middle. Germline V gene sequence: CDR1 LGHNT, CDR2 FRNRAP. The CDR3 DNA sequence: TGTGCTAGTGCTAACGGACTCAGTGCGGAGACCCAGTACTTC. Encoded protein: CASANGLSAETQYF.

This clone was counted once. The genes are TRBV6-1 and TRBJ1-1; D gene ambiguous. V lost 7 bases and J 0 bases, leaving 12 bases between the germline ends. Per germline, CDR1 MNHNS and CDR2 SASEGT. The CDR3 loop spans 14 amino acids. CDR3 residues: CASTLRTVNTEAFF. The CDR3 nucleotides read TGTGCCAGCACCCTAAGGACGGTGAACACTGAAGCTTTCTTT.

The chain employs TRBV30 and TRBJ1-2; no clear D gene. Trimming shortened V by 0 bases and J by 8 bases, and 7 bases separated the two germline ends. Germline V CDR1 and CDR2: GTSNPN, SVGIG (reference sequence). This CDR3 is built from 11 residues. The CDR3 DNA reads TGTGCCTGGAGTGTCGGCGGCGGCTACACCTTC. Its protein is CAWSVGGGYTF.

The V call is TRBV5-4, the J call TRBJ2-7, with 8 bases fitting TRBD1. The germline gives CDR1 SGHNT, CDR2 YYREEE (reference sequence). The CDR3 has 15 amino acids. V lost 6 bases and J lost 0; bases outside the gene matches: 8. The CDR3, as DNA: TGTGCCAGCAAGGTAGGACAGGGCAGCTCCTACGAGCAGTACTTC. Translation: CASKVGQGSSYEQYF.

This clone was seen a few times. The J gene is TRBJ2-6, the V gene TRBV27; unclear D gene. Trimming removed 5 bases at V and 0 bases at J, with 14 bases between. Germline assignment: CDR1 MNHEY and CDR2 SMNVEV (reference sequence). The CDR3 is 17 residues long. In DNA, the CDR3 is TGTGCCAGCAGTCCCCGGGTCCCTCTCTCTGGGGCCAACGTCCTGACTTTC. It codes for CASSPRVPLSGANVLTF.

V is TRBV7-9 and J is TRBJ2-1, with unresolved D. Germline-derived CDR1 and CDR2 are SEHNR and FQNEAQ (reference sequence). Trimming removed 2 bases from V and 6 bases from J, with 20 bases in between. The CDR3 spans 17 residues. The CDR3 nucleotides are TGTGCCAGCAGCTTAATCTTCCGTCGATGGAGTGGCAATGAGCAGTTCTTC. Its translation is CASSLIFRRWSGNEQFF.